The clone carrying this T cell receptor beta chain was picked up one time. The data stem from a study of shared clonotypes between healthy human individuals. Trimming removed 5 bases from V and 5 bases from J, with 6 bases in between. There are 11 residues in the CDR3. Germline V CDR1 and CDR2: MNHNS, SASEGT. CD45RO-negative CD8 cells positively selected for CCR7 made up the naive population, which excluded terminally differentiated effector memory CD45RA+ cells. Source study methods: Filtering was not the same, since immunoSEQ gave junction-only sequences without quality scores. The repertoire was sequenced with immunoSEQ multiplex PCR; TCRdb's copy has only in-frame clones and lacks some. V and J calls and clone size come straight from that table; D and trimming were deduced from the DNA. Among about 610,000 clones listed, about 95% were seen once.

This chain joins TRBV6-1 and TRBJ1-2; unclear D gene. The sequenced sample was naive CD8+ T cells sorted from blood. This receptor was identified in a woman aged 30 to 39 in good health. DNA of the CDR3: TGTGCCAGCAGTTCGGGTTATGGCTACACCTTC. It codes for CASSSGYGYTF.